Each of the 32 T cell receptor beta chains below was sequenced from the same sample in a study of T cell responses to AZD1222 COVID-19 vaccine. Clones were sequenced by immunoSEQ multiplex PCR, and TCRdb holds only the in-frame ones, with some missing. The data hold about 120,000 clones, with around 92% observed a single time. The sample consisted of peripheral blood, taken on day 0 of AZD1222 vaccination. Receptor source: an adult in good health.

This chain connects TRBV5-8 to TRBJ2-7; TRBD1 is a possible D gene (6 bases). This CDR3 has 14 residues. Germline-derived CDR1 and CDR2 are SGHTS and YDEGEE. The V gene lost 0 bases and the J gene lost 0 bases, with 7 bases spanning the gap. The DNA for the CDR3 is TGTGCCAGCAGCTTGGACAGGGCCTCCTACGAGCAGTACTTC. Protein: CASSLDRASYEQYF.

The V gene is TRBV5-8, the J gene TRBJ1-5; TRBD1 matches at 7 bases. In germline, CDR1 is SGHTS, CDR2 YDEGEE. This CDR3 is 15 amino acids long. V trimming: 4 bases; J trimming: 8 bases; junction bases outside the gene matches: 12. The CDR3 nucleotides are TGTGCCAGCAGCCCCCGGTTGACAGGGATTAAGCCCCAGCATTTT. It codes for CASSPRLTGIKPQHF.

The chain has TRBV7-2 and TRBJ1-2, with TRBD1 as a possible D gene (6 bases). The CDR3 contains 14 residues. V lost 5 bases, J lost 1 base, and 11 bases lay in between. Germline V gene data show CDR1 as SGHTA and CDR2 as FQGNSA. CDR3 amino acids: CASSIRTDNYGYTF. Written as DNA, the CDR3 is TGTGCCAGCAGCATCCGGACAGATAACTATGGCTACACCTTC.

J is TRBJ2-3 and V is TRBV5-6, with D tentatively TRBD1 (6 bases). Per the germline V gene, CDR1 is SGHDT and CDR2 is YYEEEE. The CDR3 has 11 amino acids. V dropped 8 bases and J dropped 6 bases, with 10 bases sitting between them. CDR3 bases: TGTGCCAGGGGACACCGGGATACGCAGTATTTT. Amino acids: CARGHRDTQYF.

The chain joins TRBV4-1 to TRBJ1-6; D not resolved. V lost 0 bases, J lost 0 bases, and 12 bases lay in between. Germline CDR1 reads MGHRA; CDR2 reads YSYEKL. The CDR3 is made up of 18 amino acids. CDR3 amino acids: CASSQDDPVGSYNSPLHF. The DNA of the CDR3 is TGCGCCAGCAGCCAAGACGATCCCGTGGGCTCCTATAATTCACCCCTCCACTTT.

V gene TRBV4-1 combines with J gene TRBJ2-7, with unresolved D. Germline CDR1 is MGHRA and CDR2 is YSYEKL. This CDR3 is built from 14 residues. Trimming removed 0 bases from V and 3 bases from J, with 9 bases in between. The CDR3 sequence is CASSQDRSFYEQYF. CDR3 DNA sequence: TGCGCCAGCAGCCAAGACAGGTCCTTCTACGAGCAGTACTTC.

The chain links TRBV5-6 to TRBJ1-3; D uncertain. The CDR3 totals 16 residues. CDR1 and CDR2 from the germline V gene are SGHDT and YYEEEE. The germline V and J ends were trimmed by 0 bases and 1 base, with 11 bases remaining between them. The CDR3 bases are TGTGCCAGCAGCTTGGCGGTCCGGGCGTCTGGAAACACCATATATTTT. Translating it yields CASSLAVRASGNTIYF.

This clone has just one count. This chain joins TRBV10-3 and TRBJ2-3; the D call may be TRBD1 or TRBD2 (5 bases each). The CDR3 spans 17 residues. Germline CDR1 is ENHRY and CDR2 is SYGVKD. V was cut by 4 bases and J by 6 bases, with 23 bases left in between. Here the CDR3 reads CAISGARDPNPGDTQYF. CDR3 bases: TGTGCCATCAGTGGCGCCCGGGACCCCAATCCCGGGGATACGCAGTATTTT.

This clone appeared once. The chain is built from TRBV27 and TRBJ1-1; D is unresolved. V shed 6 bases and J shed 5 bases, with 16 bases lying between them. Germline CDR1 reads MNHEY; CDR2 reads SMNVEV (reference sequence). CDR3 size: 14 residues. Here the CDR3 DNA reads TGTGCCAGCAGCTCCCGTACCCCGGTGACTGAAGCTTTCTTT. Translating it yields CASSSRTPVTEAFF.

The chain links TRBV7-2 to TRBJ1-2; possible D gene TRBD1, 5 bases. Germline V lookup: CDR1 SGHTA, CDR2 FQGNSA. CDR3 length: 14 residues. V lost 7 bases to trimming and J lost 4 bases, with 16 bases between them. The CDR3: CASTNQGGFYGYTF. CDR3 nucleotides: TGTGCCAGCACTAACCAGGGAGGGTTCTATGGCTACACCTTC.

This chain joins TRBV18 and TRBJ2-4; 7 nucleotides align to TRBD1. After removal of 3 bases from V and 6 bases from J, the junction contained 2 bases not matched to a gene. CDR1 KGHSH and CDR2 LQKENI come from the germline V gene. The CDR3 runs to 13 residues. CDR3 residues: CASSPGTVNIQYF. The CDR3 nucleotides are TGTGCCAGCTCACCTGGGACAGTAAACATTCAGTACTTC.

This clone was recorded only once. The chain links TRBV28 to TRBJ2-1; the match to TRBD1 covers 8 bases. Germline V gene lookup returns CDR1 MDHEN and CDR2 SYDVKM. The V and J ends lost 7 bases and 5 bases, in that order; junction bases with no gene match: 10. The CDR3 has 15 amino acids. Written as DNA, the CDR3 is TGTGCCAGCACCCTTCCCGGGACAGGAAACAATGAGCAGTTCTTC. Translated: CASTLPGTGNNEQFF.

The rearrangement joins TRBV5-6 to TRBJ1-5; D is undetermined. Germline V lookup: CDR1 SGHDT, CDR2 YYEEEE. V lost 1 base, J lost 0 bases, and 20 bases lay in between. The CDR3 covers 19 residues. CDR3 region: CASSLFRAGPEHSNQPQHF. The CDR3 DNA is TGTGCCAGCAGCTTGTTTCGGGCCGGCCCGGAACATAGCAATCAGCCCCAGCATTTT.

The rearrangement joins TRBV27 to TRBJ2-3; D is unresolved. Trimming removed 0 bases at V and 5 bases at J, with 3 bases between. The CDR3 length is 12 residues. Germline V gene lookup returns CDR1 MNHEY and CDR2 SMNVEV (reference sequence). The CDR3 is CASSLSGDTQYF. The CDR3 DNA follows: TGTGCCAGCAGTTTATCGGGAGATACGCAGTATTTT.

The rearrangement joins TRBV6-5 to TRBJ2-7; the match to TRBD1 covers 7 bases. The germline V gene encodes CDR1 MNHEY and CDR2 SVGAGI. CDR3 length: 16 residues. Trimming cost V 4 bases and J 0 bases; bases outside gene matches: 9. Here the CDR3 reads CASSSTGTVISYEQYF. The CDR3 nucleotides are TGTGCCAGCAGTTCCACCGGGACAGTGATCTCCTACGAGCAGTACTTC.

The chain is built from TRBV18 and TRBJ1-2; TRBD1 matches 7 bases. V lost 4 bases to trimming and J lost 5 bases; unmatched junction nucleotides: 7. The CDR3 length is 14 residues. Germline V gene sequence: CDR1 KGHSH, CDR2 LQKENI. CDR3 nucleotides: TGTGCCAGCTCACTACAGGGGCGGGATTATGGCTACACCTTC. Encoded protein: CASSLQGRDYGYTF.

The chain employs TRBV10-3 and TRBJ2-5; D gene uncertain. The ends were cut back, 4 bases at V and 0 bases at J, with 15 bases in the middle. The CDR3 consists of 16 residues. Germline CDR1 ENHRY, CDR2 SYGVKD. In DNA, the CDR3 is TGTGCCATCAGTGCGTACGGTGGAGAGTACCAAGAGACCCAGTACTTC. Encoded protein: CAISAYGGEYQETQYF.

V and J are TRBV7-8 and TRBJ1-2; D might be TRBD1 (5 bases). This CDR3 is 14 amino acids long. V lost 5 bases, J lost 7 bases, and 17 bases lay in between. Germline values: CDR1 SGHVS, CDR2 FQNEAQ. CDR3 in amino acids: CASSPMGGTSGYTF. DNA of the CDR3: TGTGCCAGCAGCCCCATGGGGGGAACTTCTGGCTACACCTTC.

For this clone: Additional DNA sequences in this sample encode the identical CDR3. The chain carries TRBV9 and TRBJ2-3, with D perhaps being TRBD1 or TRBD2 (5 bases each). The CDR3 loop spans 13 amino acids. CDR1 and CDR2 from the germline V gene are SGDLS and YYNGEE. V gave up 0 bases and J gave up 3 bases, with 5 bases separating them. In DNA form, the CDR3 reads TGTGCCAGCAGCGTAGGGGGGACAGATACGCAGTATTTT. This encodes CASSVGGTDTQYF.

This chain joins TRBV29-1 and TRBJ1-2; 11 bases agree with TRBD1. This CDR3 comprises 15 residues. With V trimmed by 6 bases and J by 5 bases, 11 bases remained unmatched. Looked up from germline, CDR1 is SQVTM and CDR2 is ANQGSEA. The CDR3 region is CSVGGTGGPIYGYTF. CDR3 nucleotides: TGCAGCGTGGGCGGGACAGGGGGTCCCATTTATGGCTACACCTTC.

Here the CDR3 DNA reads TGTGCCAGCAGCTTAAGGGATGGGAACACCATATATTTT. The encoded protein is CASSLRDGNTIYF. V usage is TRBV7-2 and J usage is TRBJ1-3, with D unclear. This CDR3 comprises 13 residues. The V end was cut by 2 bases, the J end by 7 bases, with 9 bases between. The V gene's germline CDR1 is SGHTA and CDR2 FQGNSA. The whole variable domain, remainder taken from reference TRBV7-2 and TRBJ1-3, is GAGVSQSPSNKVTEKGKDVELRCDPISGHTALYWYRQSLGQGLEFLIYFQGNSAPDKSGLPSDRFSAERTGGSVSTLTIQRTQQEDSAVYLCASSLRDGNTIYFGEGSWLTVV.

The rearrangement links TRBV6-6 to TRBJ2-2; D is perhaps TRBD1 (6 bases). The germline V and J ends were trimmed by 6 bases and 5 bases, with 13 bases remaining between them. The CDR3 is 14 amino acids. Germline-derived CDR1 and CDR2 are MNHNY and SVGAGI (reference sequence). Written as DNA, the CDR3 is TGTGCCAGCAGGACCTCGACAGGAACCGGGGAGCTGTTTTTT. It translates to CASRTSTGTGELFF.

V is TRBV7-2 and J is TRBJ2-3; D unresolved. The CDR3 is 13 residues long. V was clipped by 0 bases and J by 2 bases, with 3 bases between them. CDR1 SGHTA and CDR2 FQGNSA come from the germline V gene. CDR3: CASSLAYTDTQYF. CDR3 coding DNA: TGTGCCAGCAGCTTAGCGTACACAGATACGCAGTATTTT.

The chain is built from TRBV5-1 and TRBJ1-1; no clear D gene. Germline lookup yields CDR1 SGHRS and CDR2 YFSETQ. The CDR3 has 13 residues. V gave up 2 bases and J gave up 1 base, with 6 bases separating them. For the CDR3, the DNA is TGCGCCAGCAGCTTTACAGAGAACACTGAAGCTTTCTTT. Translation: CASSFTENTEAFF.

V usage is TRBV9 and J usage is TRBJ2-7, with D perhaps being TRBD1 or TRBD2 (5 bases each). The CDR3 length is 15 residues. The germline gives CDR1 SGDLS, CDR2 YYNGEE. V was cut by 5 bases and J by 5 bases, with 20 bases left in between. The CDR3: CASSPMHQMGDEQYF. For the CDR3, the DNA is TGTGCCAGCAGTCCTATGCATCAAATGGGGGACGAGCAGTACTTC.

This chain uses TRBV21-1 with TRBJ2-4; TRBD2 was called by the table and not checked on the DNA. TRBV21-1 is reported as a pseudogene. The CDR3 runs 14 residues. CDR3 nucleotide sequence: TGTGCCAGCAGCCCGGGGCAAGGGGAGGACATTCAGTACTTC. This encodes CASSPGQGEDIQYF.

The rearrangement links TRBV5-4 to TRBJ1-2; a possible D gene is TRBD1 (5 bases). V was trimmed by 1 base and J by 1 base, leaving 11 bases between them. The CDR3 is 15 amino acids. From germline, CDR1 is SGHNT and CDR2 YYREEE (reference sequence). This CDR3 reads CASSLSGAVNYGYTF. CDR3 DNA: TGTGCCAGCAGCTTGAGTGGGGCGGTTAACTATGGCTACACCTTC.

V and J are TRBV5-1 and TRBJ1-6, with D possibly matching TRBD1 (6 bases). CDR3 size: 15 residues. Trimming took off 1 base at V and 7 bases at J, with 12 bases between the two ends. Germline CDR1 SGHRS, CDR2 YFSETQ. The CDR3 DNA follows: TGCGCCAGCAGCTTGCCGTATGACAGGAATTCACCCCTCCACTTT. It translates to CASSLPYDRNSPLHF.

The chain has TRBV4-3 and TRBJ2-2, with 12 positions matching TRBD2. This CDR3 region has 21 residues. V shed 3 bases, J shed 2 bases, and the junction held 16 bases outside the gene matches. Germline V gene sequence: CDR1 LGHNA, CDR2 YSLEER. Here the CDR3 reads CASSHVKGVASGRANTGELFF. The CDR3 DNA is TGCGCCAGCAGCCACGTGAAGGGAGTAGCTAGCGGGAGGGCCAACACCGGGGAGCTGTTTTTT.

The V gene is TRBV5-1, the J gene TRBJ2-7, with 8 bases matching TRBD2. With 4 bases clipped from V and 6 bases from J, the junction kept 18 bases outside the gene matches. CDR1 and CDR2 from the germline V gene are SGHRS and YFSETQ. The length of the CDR3 is 17 residues. The CDR3 is CASSRDRPGLEDSEQYF. In DNA, the CDR3 is TGCGCCAGCAGCAGGGACCGACCGGGACTAGAAGACTCCGAGCAGTACTTC. Based on the CDR3 plus reference TRBV5-1 and TRBJ2-7, the full variable domain is KAGVTQTPRYLIKTRGQQVTLSCSPISGHRSVSWYQQTPGQGLQFLFEYFSETQRNKGNFPGRFSGRQFSNSRSEMNVSTLELGDSALYLCASSRDRPGLEDSEQYFGPGTRLTVT.

The rearrangement joins TRBV6-1 to TRBJ2-1; D tentatively fits TRBD1 or TRBD2 (5 bases each). Trimming took off 2 bases at V and 7 bases at J, with 33 bases between the two ends. CDR1 and CDR2 from the germline V gene are MNHNS and SASEGT. The CDR3 is made up of 21 amino acids. CDR3 sequence reads: CASSEKRPRVLGTPSRNEQFF. CDR3 coding DNA: TGTGCCAGCAGTGAAAAACGGCCGCGCGTCTTAGGGACCCCCTCTCGGAATGAGCAGTTCTTC.

V and J are TRBV28 and TRBJ2-7, with a tentative D call TRBD1 (6 bases). Per germline, CDR1 MDHEN and CDR2 SYDVKM. Trimming left V 6 bases short and J 3 bases short, with 15 bases between. CDR3 length equals 14 residues. The chain's CDR3 is CASSLSDSHYEQYF. The DNA for the CDR3 is TGTGCCAGCAGCCTCTCGGACAGCCACTACGAGCAGTACTTC.